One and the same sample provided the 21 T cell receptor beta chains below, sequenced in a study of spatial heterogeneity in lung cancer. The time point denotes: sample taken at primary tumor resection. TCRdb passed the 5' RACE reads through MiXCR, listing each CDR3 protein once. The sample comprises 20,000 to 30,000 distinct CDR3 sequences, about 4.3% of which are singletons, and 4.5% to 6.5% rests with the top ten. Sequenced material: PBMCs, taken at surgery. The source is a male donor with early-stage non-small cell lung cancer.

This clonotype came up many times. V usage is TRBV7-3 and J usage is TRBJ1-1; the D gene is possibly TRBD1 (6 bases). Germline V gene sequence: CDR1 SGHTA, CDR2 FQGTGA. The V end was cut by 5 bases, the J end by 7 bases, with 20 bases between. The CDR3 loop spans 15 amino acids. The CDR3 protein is CASSPERGGPSEAFF. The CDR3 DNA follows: TGTGCCAGCAGCCCTGAGCGAGGGGGACCAAGTGAAGCTTTCTTT.

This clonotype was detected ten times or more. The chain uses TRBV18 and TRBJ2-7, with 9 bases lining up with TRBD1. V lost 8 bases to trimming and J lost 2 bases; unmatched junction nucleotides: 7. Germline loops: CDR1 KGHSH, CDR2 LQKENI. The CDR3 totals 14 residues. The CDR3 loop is CASGPGQGPYEQYF. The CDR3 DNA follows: TGTGCCAGCGGGCCGGGACAGGGCCCCTACGAGCAGTACTTC.

The CDR3 sequence is CASSTGTLPREQYF. The CDR3 DNA follows: TGTGCCAGCAGCACCGGGACTCTCCCTCGGGAGCAGTACTTC. V and J are TRBV14 and TRBJ2-7, with D possibly TRBD2 on 6 matching bases. The CDR3 is 14 residues long. The germline CDR1 and CDR2 sequences are SGHDN and FVKESK. Trimming shortened V by 5 bases and J by 7 bases, and 18 bases separated the two germline ends.

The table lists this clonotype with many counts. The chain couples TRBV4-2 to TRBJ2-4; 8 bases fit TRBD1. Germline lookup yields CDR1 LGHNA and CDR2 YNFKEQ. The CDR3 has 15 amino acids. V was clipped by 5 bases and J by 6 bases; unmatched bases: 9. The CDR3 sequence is CASSDRQGSVNIQYF. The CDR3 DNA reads TGTGCCAGCAGCGACAGACAGGGGTCAGTAAACATTCAGTACTTC.

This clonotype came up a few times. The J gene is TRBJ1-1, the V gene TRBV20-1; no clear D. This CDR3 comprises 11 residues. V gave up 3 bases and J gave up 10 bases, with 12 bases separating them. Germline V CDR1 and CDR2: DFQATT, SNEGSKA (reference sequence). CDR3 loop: CSARGSEGAFF. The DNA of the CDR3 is TGCAGTGCTAGGGGTTCGGAAGGAGCTTTCTTT.

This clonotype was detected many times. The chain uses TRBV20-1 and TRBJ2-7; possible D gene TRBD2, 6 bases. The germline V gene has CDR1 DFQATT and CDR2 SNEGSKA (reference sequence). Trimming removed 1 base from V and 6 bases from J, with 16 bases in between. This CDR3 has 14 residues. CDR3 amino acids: CSARGGTPSPEQYF. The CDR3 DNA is TGCAGTGCTAGAGGAGGGACTCCTTCCCCCGAGCAGTACTTC.

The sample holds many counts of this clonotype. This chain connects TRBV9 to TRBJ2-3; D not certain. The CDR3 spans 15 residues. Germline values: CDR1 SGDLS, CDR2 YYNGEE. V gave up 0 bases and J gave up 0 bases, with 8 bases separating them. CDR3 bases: TGTGCCAGCAGCGTAGGCCCCTCTAGCACAGATACGCAGTATTTT. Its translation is CASSVGPSSTDTQYF.

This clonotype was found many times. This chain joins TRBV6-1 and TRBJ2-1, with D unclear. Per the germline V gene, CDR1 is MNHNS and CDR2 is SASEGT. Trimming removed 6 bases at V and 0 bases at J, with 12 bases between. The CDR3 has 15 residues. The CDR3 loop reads CASSQDGRSYNEQFF. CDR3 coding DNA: TGTGCCAGCAGCCAGGACGGCCGCTCCTACAATGAGCAGTTCTTC.

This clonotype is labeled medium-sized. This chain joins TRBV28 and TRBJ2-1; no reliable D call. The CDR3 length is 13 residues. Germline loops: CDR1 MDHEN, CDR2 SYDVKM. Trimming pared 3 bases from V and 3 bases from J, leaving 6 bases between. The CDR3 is CASSFTRYNEQFF. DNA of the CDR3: TGTGCCAGCAGTTTTACTCGCTACAATGAGCAGTTCTTC.

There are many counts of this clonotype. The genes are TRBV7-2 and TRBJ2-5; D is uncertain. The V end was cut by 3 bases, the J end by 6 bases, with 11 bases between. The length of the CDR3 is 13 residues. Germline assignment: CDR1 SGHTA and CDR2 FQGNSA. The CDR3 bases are TGTGCCAGCAGCTTTGGGGTGGGGAAGACCCAGTACTTC. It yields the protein CASSFGVGKTQYF.

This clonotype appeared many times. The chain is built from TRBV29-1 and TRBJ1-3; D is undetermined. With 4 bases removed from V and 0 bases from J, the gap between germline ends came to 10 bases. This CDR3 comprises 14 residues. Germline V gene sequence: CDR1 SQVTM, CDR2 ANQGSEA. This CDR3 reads CSVGYTGSGNTIYF. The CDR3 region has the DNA TGCAGCGTTGGGTACACCGGCTCTGGAAACACCATATATTTT.

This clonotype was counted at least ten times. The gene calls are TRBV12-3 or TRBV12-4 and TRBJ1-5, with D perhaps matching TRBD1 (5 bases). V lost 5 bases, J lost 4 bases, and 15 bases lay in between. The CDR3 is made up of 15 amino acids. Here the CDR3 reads CASSRVGGGNQPQHF. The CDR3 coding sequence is TGTGCCAGCAGTAGGGTTGGGGGAGGGAATCAGCCCCAGCATTTT.

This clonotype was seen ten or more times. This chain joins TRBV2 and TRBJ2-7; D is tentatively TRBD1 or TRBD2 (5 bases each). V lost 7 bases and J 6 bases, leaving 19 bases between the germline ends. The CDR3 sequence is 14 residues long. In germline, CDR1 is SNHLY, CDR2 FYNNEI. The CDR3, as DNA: TGTGCCAGCAAAGGGGAGATTGGGAACGGCGAGCAGTACTTC. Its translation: CASKGEIGNGEQYF.

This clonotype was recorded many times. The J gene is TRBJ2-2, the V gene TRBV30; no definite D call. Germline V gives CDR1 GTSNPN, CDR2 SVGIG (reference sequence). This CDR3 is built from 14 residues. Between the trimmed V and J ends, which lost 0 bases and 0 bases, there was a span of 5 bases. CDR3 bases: TGTGCCTGGAGTGTAGGTGCGAACACCGGGGAGCTGTTTTTT. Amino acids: CAWSVGANTGELFF.

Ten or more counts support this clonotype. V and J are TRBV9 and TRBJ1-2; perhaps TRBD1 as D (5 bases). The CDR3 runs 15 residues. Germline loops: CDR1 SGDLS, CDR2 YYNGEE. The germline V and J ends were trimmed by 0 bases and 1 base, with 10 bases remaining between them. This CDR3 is CASSVGIDSNYGYTF. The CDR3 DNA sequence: TGTGCCAGCAGCGTAGGAATAGACAGTAACTATGGCTACACCTTC.

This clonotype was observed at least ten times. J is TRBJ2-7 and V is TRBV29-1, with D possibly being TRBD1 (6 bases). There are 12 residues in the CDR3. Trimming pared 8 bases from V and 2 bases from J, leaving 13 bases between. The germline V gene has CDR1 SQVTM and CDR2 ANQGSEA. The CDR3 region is CSFRQDAYEQYF. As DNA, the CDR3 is TGCAGCTTTAGACAGGACGCCTACGAGCAGTACTTC.

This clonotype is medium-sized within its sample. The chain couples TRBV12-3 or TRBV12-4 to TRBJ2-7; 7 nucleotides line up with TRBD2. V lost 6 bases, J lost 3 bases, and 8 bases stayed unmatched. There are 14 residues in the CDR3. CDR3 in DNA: TGTGCCAGCAGCCGGCGGGGGAGTAGCTACGAGCAGTACTTC. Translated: CASSRRGSSYEQYF.

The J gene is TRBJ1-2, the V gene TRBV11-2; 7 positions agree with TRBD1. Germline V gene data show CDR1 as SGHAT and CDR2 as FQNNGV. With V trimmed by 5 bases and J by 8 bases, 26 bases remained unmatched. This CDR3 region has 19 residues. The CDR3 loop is CASSPSIWDRPSDRMGYTF. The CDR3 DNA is TGTGCCAGCAGCCCCTCCATTTGGGACAGACCTTCGGATCGAATGGGCTACACCTTC. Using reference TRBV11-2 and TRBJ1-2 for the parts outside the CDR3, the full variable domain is EAGVAQSPRYKIIEKRQSVAFWCNPISGHATLYWYQQILGQGPKLLIQFQNNGVVDDSQLPKDRFSAERLKGVDSTLKIQPAKLEDSAVYLCASSPSIWDRPSDRMGYTFGSGTRLTVV.

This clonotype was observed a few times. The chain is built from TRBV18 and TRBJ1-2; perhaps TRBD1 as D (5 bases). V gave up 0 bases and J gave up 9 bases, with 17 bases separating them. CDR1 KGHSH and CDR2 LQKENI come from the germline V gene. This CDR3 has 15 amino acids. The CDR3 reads CASSPPGGTLLSYTF. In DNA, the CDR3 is TGTGCCAGCTCACCACCGGGGGGGACGCTCTTAAGCTACACCTTC. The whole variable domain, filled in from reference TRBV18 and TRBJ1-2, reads NAGVMQNPRHLVRRRGQEARLRCSPMKGHSHVYWYRQLPEEGLKFMVYLQKENIIDESGMPKERFSAEFPKEGPSILRIQQVVRGDSAAYFCASSPPGGTLLSYTFGSGTRLTVV.

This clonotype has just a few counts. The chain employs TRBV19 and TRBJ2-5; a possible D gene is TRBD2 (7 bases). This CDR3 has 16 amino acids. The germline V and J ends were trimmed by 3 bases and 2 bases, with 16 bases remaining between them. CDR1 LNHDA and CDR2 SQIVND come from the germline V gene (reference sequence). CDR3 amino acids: CASSITRGAVQETQYF. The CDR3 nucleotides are TGTGCCAGTAGTATTACCCGGGGGGCCGTTCAAGAGACCCAGTACTTC.

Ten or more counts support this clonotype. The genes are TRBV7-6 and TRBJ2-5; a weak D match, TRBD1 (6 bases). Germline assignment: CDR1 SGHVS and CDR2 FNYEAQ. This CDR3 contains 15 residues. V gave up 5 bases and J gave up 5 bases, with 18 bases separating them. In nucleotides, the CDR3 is TGTGCCAGCAGCCCAGTCGGGACAACGGGGGAGACCCAGTACTTC. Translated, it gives CASSPVGTTGETQYF.